This TCR beta chain is drawn from a study of PD-1 blockade in mismatch repair-deficient tumors. Background on the study: Patients had over 10 mismatch repair-deficient cancer types, all previously treated and progressing. Broader study findings: Rapid post-treatment expansion, then contraction, generally preceding radiologic response, marked tumor-resident clones.

Some clones are missing from TCRdb's copy, which holds only in-frame ones; the method was immunoSEQ multiplex PCR. The repertoire holds some 49,000 clones, with more than 65% as singletons. For this clone: Antigen: not known.

V lost 2 bases, J lost 0 bases, and 8 bases lay in between. Germline loops: CDR1 SGHVS, CDR2 FNYEAQ. The CDR3 spans 14 residues. Every patient had mismatch repair deficiency by PCR or immunohistochemistry. The TCR-sequenced patients were three responders to pembrolizumab. The chain recombines TRBV7-6 with TRBJ2-7; D not resolved. The source of this sequence is an adult with mismatch repair-deficient cancer. The sequenced sample was PBMCs, obtained before pembrolizumab treatment. The CDR3 spells CASSLRDNSYEQYF. The CDR3 DNA is TGTGCCAGCAGCTTAAGAGACAACTCCTACGAGCAGTACTTC.